These 3 T cell receptor beta chains share one sample of origin, sequenced in a study of control samples from healthy donors and cancer patients. This table comes from immunoSEQ multiplex PCR, and its TCRdb copy is limited to in-frame clones, with some not included. The sample holds 100,000 to 150,000 clones, about 90% seen once. Sample: blood. The receptors here all came from a woman in her forties or fifties in good health.

This clone was counted only a few times. The chain recombines TRBV18 with TRBJ2-7; no clear D gene. V gave up 8 bases and J gave up 0 bases, with 14 bases separating them. CDR1 is KGHSH and CDR2 is LQKENI in the germline V gene. The CDR3 runs to 14 residues. The CDR3 DNA is TGTGCCAGCGCAGCCTATGAAACCTCCTACGAGCAGTACTTC. Protein sequence: CASAAYETSYEQYF. Combining the CDR3 with reference TRBV18 and TRBJ2-7 gives the whole variable domain NAGVMQNPRHLVRRRGQEARLRCSPMKGHSHVYWYRQLPEEGLKFMVYLQKENIIDESGMPKERFSAEFPKEGPSILRIQQVVRGDSAAYFCASAAYETSYEQYFGPGTRLTVT.

The chain couples TRBV28 to TRBJ2-2; D is undetermined. The length of the CDR3 is 13 residues. Trimming took 2 bases from V and 6 from J, leaving 7 bases between them. Germline V gives CDR1 MDHEN, CDR2 SYDVKM. The CDR3 DNA reads TGTGCCAGCAGTTTACTACCCCCCGGGGAGCTGTTTTTT. Protein: CASSLLPPGELFF.

The chain combines TRBV15 with TRBJ2-7, with a tentative D call TRBD1 (6 bases). V shed 6 bases and J shed 11 bases, with 8 bases lying between them. CDR3 length equals 9 residues. Germline CDR1 is LNHNV and CDR2 is YYDKDF (reference sequence). The CDR3 region is CATSRGKYF. Here the CDR3 DNA reads TGTGCCACCAGTAGGGGGAAGTACTTC.